Sequencing of this T cell receptor (beta chain) was carried out in a study of shared clonotypes between healthy human individuals (TCRdb year 2020). Some background on the complete study: The cohort included a few men and a couple of women between 18 and 49 years of age. For each donor, CD4 naive and CD4 memory were each run on three plates, CD8 naive on two plates, and CD8 memory on one plate. To estimate repertoire size and how much clonotype sharing occurs between individuals, the study deeply sequenced the blood TCR repertoires of about five healthy adults. Different laboratories and diverse techniques were used to prepare libraries and sequence TCR repertoires, to increase sequencing depth and limit assay-specific biases. Each donor's leukapheresis produced roughly between roughly 0.85 and 10 billion PBMCs.

In the case of this clone: The target of this receptor is not known. No qualities accompany the bases; no much larger clone lies one base away.

The junction shows trimming of 1 base on V and 4 bases on J, plus 14 bases between the germline ends. The CDR3 runs 16 residues from the cysteine to the phenylalanine. The sequence is cut down to CDR3 DNA, 48 bases in frame from base 1. CDR1 MGHRA and CDR2 YSYEKL were looked up in the germline V gene. For the CD8 naive samples, CD45RO-negative cells were positively selected for CCR7, yielding a CD45RA+CCR7+ population from which TemRA cells were excluded. Healthy HIV-negative adults with no recently reported acute infections or vaccinations were included as donors. All donors were Caucasian adults living in Nashville, Tennessee, USA. After blood collection by leukapheresis, PBMCs were isolated using Ficoll-Histopaque density gradient centrifugation and then cryopreserved in the vapor phase of liquid nitrogen. Analytical flow cytometry was used to check the purity and quantity of each magnetically sorted T cell population. From each sorted fraction, genomic DNA was isolated and quantified by UV absorbance on a Nanodrop 2000c.

Using the deep immunoSEQ assay, multiplex PCR amplified TCR CDR3 regions from genomic DNA. Extracted genomic DNA from each cell subset was distributed evenly across all wells of several immunoSEQ 96-well plates, and each plate was treated as a replicate. For sorted subsets, 200 to 250 ng genomic DNA, equal to about 30,000 T cell genomes, was loaded into each replicate PCR. Purified libraries were quantified with a Qubit 3.0 fluorometer, sized on a Bioanalyzer 2100, and re-quantified with the KAPA Library Quantification kit. Every immunoSEQ 96-well plate was sequenced on a dedicated single-read 150-cycle Illumina NextSeq 550 flow cell. From the authors' description of their analysis: The immunoSEQ output contained only junctional sequences without quality scores, so filtering could not match that applied to full-length reads. To assign V/J genes and CDR3, sequences were annotated against IMGT germline references using PyIR, a Python wrapper for IgBLAST v1.9. Any read was removed if the V/J assignment was weak (E-value above 1e-6), the CDR3 was missing, or the read contained stop codons, out-of-frame junctions, or ambiguous translated residues. A V3J clonotype was defined by an identical inferred V gene, J gene, and CDR3 amino acid sequence. Percentage overlap between repertoires was calculated by dividing the number of shared unique clonotypes by the size of the smaller repertoire. Three approaches were used to assess repertoire richness: RTK rarefaction, the Chao1 estimator, and Recon v2.1 estimates of unobserved clonotypes. Generation probabilities were computed with OLGA for all TCRbeta clonotypes obtained by the gDNA method from four donors. In TCRdb, the immuneACCESS table is reduced to in-frame sequences with V and J assigned. These tables do not hold every clone; where another copy was compared, an unresolved V gene accounts for under half, and the others remain unexplained. V and J calls and clone size come straight from that table; D and trimming were deduced from the DNA. This sample has approximately 810,000 clones in its table, and more than 85% of those were observed once. The top ten hold under 30% of the sample.

Paper-wide results and their limitations: Estimated clonotype richness was generally larger for naive than for memory subsets. Compared with non-shared clonotypes, the clonotypes found in all four sorted-subset donors had higher generation probabilities. The small number of donors limited the genetic and exposure-history diversity represented. Based on pairwise subsampling, the degree of clonotype sharing among donors was expected to be affected by sequencing depth. Rarefaction of sorted-subset datasets indicated incomplete sequencing despite the large sequencing depth. Roughly 5.2% of naive CD4, roughly 3.6% of naive CD8, 2.3% of memory CD4, and about 0.4% of memory CD8 clonotypes were shared across several donors. Sampling was restricted to blood, and TCR repertoires in tissue are likely to differ from TCR repertoires in blood.

What was sequenced was naive CD8+ T cells sorted from blood. The label giving this sample's cell subset or site can be read as: CD45RA+CCR7+. The clonotype originates from a man aged 30-40 years in good health. The V and J segments used are TRBV4-1 and TRBJ2-1, and perhaps TRBD1 as D gene, on 6 matching bases. The encoded CDR3 is CASSQGHRDLYNEQFF. The bases are TGCGCCAGCAGCCAAGGGCACAGGGATTTGTACAATGAGCAGTTCTTC.